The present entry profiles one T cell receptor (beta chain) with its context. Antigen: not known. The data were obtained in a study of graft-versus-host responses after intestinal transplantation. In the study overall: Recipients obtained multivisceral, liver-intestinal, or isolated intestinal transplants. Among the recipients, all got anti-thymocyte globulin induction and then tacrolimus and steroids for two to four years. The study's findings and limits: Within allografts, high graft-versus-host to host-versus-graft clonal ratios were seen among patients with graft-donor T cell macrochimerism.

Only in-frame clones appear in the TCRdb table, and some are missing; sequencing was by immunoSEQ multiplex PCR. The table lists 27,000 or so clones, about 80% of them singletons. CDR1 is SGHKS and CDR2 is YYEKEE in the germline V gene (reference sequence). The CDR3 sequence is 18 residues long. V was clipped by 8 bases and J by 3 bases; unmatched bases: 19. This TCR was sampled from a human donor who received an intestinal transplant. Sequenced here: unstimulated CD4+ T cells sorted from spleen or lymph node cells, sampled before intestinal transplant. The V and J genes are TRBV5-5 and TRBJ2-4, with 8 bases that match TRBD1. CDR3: CASAPRTGRGYDKNIQYF. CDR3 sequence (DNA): TGTGCCAGTGCCCCTCGGACAGGGAGAGGATATGACAAAAACATTCAGTACTTC.